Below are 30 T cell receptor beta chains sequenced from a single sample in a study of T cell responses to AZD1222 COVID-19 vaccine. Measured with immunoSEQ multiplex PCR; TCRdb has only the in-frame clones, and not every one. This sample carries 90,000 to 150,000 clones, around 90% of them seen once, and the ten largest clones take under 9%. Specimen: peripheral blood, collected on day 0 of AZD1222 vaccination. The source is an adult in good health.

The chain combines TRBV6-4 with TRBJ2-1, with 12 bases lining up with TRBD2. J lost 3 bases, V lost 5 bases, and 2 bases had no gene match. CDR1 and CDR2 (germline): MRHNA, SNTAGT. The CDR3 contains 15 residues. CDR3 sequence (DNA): TGTGCCAGCAGTAGGACTAGCGGGGACTACAATGAGCAGTTCTTC. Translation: CASSRTSGDYNEQFF.

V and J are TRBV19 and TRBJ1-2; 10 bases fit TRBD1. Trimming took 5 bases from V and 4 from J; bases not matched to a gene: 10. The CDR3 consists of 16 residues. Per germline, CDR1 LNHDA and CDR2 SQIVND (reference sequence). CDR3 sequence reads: CASSPRGQGFSYGYTF. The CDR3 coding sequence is TGTGCCAGTAGTCCAAGGGGACAGGGGTTCAGCTATGGCTACACCTTC.

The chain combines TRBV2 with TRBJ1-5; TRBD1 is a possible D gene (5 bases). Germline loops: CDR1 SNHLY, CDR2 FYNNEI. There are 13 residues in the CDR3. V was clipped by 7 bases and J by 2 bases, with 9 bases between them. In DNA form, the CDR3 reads TGTGCCAGCACCGGGACGGGCAATCAGCCCCAGCATTTT. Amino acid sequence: CASTGTGNQPQHF.

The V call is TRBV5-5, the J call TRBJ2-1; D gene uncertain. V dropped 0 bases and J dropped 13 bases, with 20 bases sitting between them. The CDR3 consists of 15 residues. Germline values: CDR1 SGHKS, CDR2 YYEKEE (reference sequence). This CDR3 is CASSLVGDPALTQFF. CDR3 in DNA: TGTGCCAGCAGCTTGGTAGGCGACCCAGCGCTTACCCAGTTCTTC.

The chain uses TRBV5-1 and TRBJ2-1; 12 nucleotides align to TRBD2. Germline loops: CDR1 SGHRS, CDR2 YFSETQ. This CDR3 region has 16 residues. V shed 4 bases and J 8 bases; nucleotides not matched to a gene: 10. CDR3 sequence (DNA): TGCGCCAGCAGCCGGGGGGCTAGCGGGAGGGCGTATGAGCAGTTCTTC. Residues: CASSRGASGRAYEQFF. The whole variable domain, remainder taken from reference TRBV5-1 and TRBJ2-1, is KAGVTQTPRYLIKTRGQQVTLSCSPISGHRSVSWYQQTPGQGLQFLFEYFSETQRNKGNFPGRFSGRQFSNSRSEMNVSTLELGDSALYLCASSRGASGRAYEQFFGPGTRLTVL.

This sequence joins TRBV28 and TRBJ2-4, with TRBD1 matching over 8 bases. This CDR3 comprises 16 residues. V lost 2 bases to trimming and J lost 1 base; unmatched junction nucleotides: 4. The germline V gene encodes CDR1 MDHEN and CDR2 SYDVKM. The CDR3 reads CASSLQGARAKNIQYF. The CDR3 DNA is TGTGCCAGCAGTTTACAGGGGGCGCGGGCCAAAAACATTCAGTACTTC.

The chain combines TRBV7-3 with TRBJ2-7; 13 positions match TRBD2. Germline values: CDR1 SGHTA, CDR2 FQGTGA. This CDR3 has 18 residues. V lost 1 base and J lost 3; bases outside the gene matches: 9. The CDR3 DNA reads TGTGCCAGCAGCTTAAGGACTAGCGGGAGTTTAGACCTCTACGAGCAGTACTTC. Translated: CASSLRTSGSLDLYEQYF.

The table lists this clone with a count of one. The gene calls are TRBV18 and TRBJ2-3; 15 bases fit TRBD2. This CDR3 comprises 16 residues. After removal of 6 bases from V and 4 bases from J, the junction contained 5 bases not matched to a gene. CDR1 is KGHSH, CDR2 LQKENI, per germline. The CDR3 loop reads CASSPGTSGRSDTQYF. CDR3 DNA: TGTGCCAGCTCCCCCGGGACTAGCGGGAGGTCAGATACGCAGTATTTT.

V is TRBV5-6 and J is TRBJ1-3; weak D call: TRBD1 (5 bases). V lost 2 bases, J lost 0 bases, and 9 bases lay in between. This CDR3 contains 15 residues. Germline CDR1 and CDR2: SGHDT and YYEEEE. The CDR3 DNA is TGTGCCAGCAGCTTATTAGGGGACTCTGGAAACACCATATATTTT. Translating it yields CASSLLGDSGNTIYF.

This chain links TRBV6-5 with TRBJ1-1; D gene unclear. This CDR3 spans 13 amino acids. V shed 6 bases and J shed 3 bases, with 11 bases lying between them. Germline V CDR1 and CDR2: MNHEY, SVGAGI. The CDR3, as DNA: TGTGCCAGCAGGAGGAAGTGGGACACTGAAGCTTTCTTT. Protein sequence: CASRRKWDTEAFF.

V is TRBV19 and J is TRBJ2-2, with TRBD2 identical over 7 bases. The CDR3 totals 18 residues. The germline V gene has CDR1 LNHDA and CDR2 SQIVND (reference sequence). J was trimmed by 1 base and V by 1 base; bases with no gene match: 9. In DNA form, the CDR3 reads TGTGCCAGTAGTATAGGATCGAGGGCGGGGGAGAACACCGGGGAGCTGTTTTTT. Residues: CASSIGSRAGENTGELFF.

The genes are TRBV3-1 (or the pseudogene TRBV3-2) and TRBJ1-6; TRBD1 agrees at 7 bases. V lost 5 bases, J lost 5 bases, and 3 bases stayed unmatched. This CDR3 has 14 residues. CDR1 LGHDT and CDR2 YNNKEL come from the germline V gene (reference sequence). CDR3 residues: CASSVTGDNSPLHF. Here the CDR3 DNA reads TGTGCCAGCAGCGTCACAGGGGATAATTCACCCCTCCACTTT.

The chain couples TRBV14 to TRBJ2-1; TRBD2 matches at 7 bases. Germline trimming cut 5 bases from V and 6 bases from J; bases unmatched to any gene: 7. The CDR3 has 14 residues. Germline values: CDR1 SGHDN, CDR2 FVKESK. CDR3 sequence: CASSIGLVPNEQFF. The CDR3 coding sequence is TGTGCCAGCAGCATCGGACTAGTACCCAATGAGCAGTTCTTC. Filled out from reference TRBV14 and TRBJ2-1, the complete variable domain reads EAGVTQFPSHSVIEKGQTVTLRCDPISGHDNLYWYRRVMGKEIKFLLHFVKESKQDESGMPNNRFLAERTGGTYSTLKVQPAELEDSGVYFCASSIGLVPNEQFFGPGTRLTVL.

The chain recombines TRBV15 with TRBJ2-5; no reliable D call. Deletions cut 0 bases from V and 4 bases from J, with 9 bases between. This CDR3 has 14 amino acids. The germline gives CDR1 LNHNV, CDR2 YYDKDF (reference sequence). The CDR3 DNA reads TGTGCCACCAGCAGAGATTTTGGCAGAGAGACCCAGTACTTC. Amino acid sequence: CATSRDFGRETQYF.

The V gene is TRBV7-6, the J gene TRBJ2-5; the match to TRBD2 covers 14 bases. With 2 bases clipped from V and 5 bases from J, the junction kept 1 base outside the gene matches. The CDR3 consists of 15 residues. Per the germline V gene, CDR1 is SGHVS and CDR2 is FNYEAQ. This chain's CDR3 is CASSLRTSGRETQYF. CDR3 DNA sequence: TGTGCCAGCAGCTTAAGGACTAGCGGGAGGGAGACCCAGTACTTC.

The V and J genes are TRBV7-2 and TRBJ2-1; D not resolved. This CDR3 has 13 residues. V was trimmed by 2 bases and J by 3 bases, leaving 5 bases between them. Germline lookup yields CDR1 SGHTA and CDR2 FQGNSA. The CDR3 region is CASSLTNYNEQFF. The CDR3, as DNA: TGTGCCAGCAGCTTAACCAACTACAATGAGCAGTTCTTC.

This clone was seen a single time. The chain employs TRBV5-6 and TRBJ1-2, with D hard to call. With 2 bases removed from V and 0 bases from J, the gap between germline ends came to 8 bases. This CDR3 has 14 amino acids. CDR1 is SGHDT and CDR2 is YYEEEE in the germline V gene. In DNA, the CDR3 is TGTGCCAGCAGCTTTTTGGGGACTAACTATGGCTACACCTTC. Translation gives CASSFLGTNYGYTF.

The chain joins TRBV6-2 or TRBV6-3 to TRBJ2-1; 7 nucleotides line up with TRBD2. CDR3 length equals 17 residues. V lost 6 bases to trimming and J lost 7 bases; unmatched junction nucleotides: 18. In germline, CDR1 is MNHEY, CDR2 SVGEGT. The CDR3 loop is CASSPPLGGSFRNEQFF. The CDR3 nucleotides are TGTGCCAGCAGCCCCCCTTTGGGCGGGAGTTTTCGTAATGAGCAGTTCTTC.

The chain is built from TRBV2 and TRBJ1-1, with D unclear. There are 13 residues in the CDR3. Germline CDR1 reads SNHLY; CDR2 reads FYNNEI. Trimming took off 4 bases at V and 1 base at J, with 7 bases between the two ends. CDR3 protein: CASSAAPNTEAFF. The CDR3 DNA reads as TGTGCCAGCAGTGCCGCTCCGAACACTGAAGCTTTCTTT.

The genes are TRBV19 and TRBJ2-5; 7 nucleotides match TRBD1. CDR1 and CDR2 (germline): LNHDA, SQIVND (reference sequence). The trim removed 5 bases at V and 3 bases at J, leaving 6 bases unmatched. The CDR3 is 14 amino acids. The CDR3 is CASSSPTGKETQYF. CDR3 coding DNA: TGTGCCAGTAGTTCCCCGACAGGGAAAGAGACCCAGTACTTC.

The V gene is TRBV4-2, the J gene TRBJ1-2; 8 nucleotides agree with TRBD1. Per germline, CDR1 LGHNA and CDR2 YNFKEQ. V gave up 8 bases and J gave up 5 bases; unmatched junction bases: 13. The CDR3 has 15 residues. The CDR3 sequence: CASSVATGTGYGYTF. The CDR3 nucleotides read TGTGCCAGCTCGGTAGCAACCGGGACAGGTTATGGCTACACCTTC.

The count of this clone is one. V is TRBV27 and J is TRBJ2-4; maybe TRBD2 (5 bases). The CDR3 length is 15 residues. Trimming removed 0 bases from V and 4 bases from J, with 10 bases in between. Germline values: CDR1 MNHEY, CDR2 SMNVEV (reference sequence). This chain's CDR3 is CASSLSSGLKNIQYF. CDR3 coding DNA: TGTGCCAGCAGTTTATCCTCGGGGTTAAAAAACATTCAGTACTTC.

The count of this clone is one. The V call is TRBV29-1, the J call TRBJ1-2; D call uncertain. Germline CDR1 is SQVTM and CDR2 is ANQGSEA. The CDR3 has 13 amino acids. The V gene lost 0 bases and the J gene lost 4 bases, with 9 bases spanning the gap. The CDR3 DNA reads TGCAGCGTTGAAGAGTGGGTCTCCTATGGCTACACCTTC. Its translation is CSVEEWVSYGYTF.

The CDR3 DNA reads TGCAGCGCCCTATCGACCGGGAGTCTATTCTTC. Translating it yields CSALSTGSLFF. The chain employs TRBV20-1 and TRBJ2-1; TRBD2 might be the D (6 bases). Germline values: CDR1 DFQATT, CDR2 SNEGSKA (reference sequence). There are 11 residues in the CDR3.

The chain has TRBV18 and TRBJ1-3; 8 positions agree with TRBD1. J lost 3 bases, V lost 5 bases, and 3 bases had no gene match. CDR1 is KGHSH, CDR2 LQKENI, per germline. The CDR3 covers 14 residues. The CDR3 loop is CASSRTGFGNTIYF. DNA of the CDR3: TGTGCCAGCTCAAGGACAGGGTTTGGAAACACCATATATTTT. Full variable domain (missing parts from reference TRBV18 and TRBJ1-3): NAGVMQNPRHLVRRRGQEARLRCSPMKGHSHVYWYRQLPEEGLKFMVYLQKENIIDESGMPKERFSAEFPKEGPSILRIQQVVRGDSAAYFCASSRTGFGNTIYFGEGSWLTVV.

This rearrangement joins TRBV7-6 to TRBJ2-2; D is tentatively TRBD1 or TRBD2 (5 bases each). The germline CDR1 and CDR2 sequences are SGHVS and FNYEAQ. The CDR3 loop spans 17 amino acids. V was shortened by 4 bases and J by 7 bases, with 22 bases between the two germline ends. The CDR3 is CASSSGNLGPRVGELFF. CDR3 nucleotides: TGTGCCAGCAGCTCGGGGAACTTGGGACCCAGGGTCGGGGAGCTGTTTTTT. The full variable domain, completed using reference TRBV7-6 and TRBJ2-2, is GAGVSQSPRYKVTKRGQDVALRCDPISGHVSLYWYRQALGQGPEFLTYFNYEAQQDKSGLPNDRFSAERPEGSISTLTIQRTEQRDSAMYRCASSSGNLGPRVGELFFGEGSRLTVL.

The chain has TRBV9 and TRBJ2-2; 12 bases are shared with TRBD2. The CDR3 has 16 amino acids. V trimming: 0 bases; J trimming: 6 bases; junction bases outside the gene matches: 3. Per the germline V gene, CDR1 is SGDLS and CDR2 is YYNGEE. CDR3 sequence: CASSVGLAGDAGELFF. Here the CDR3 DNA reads TGTGCCAGCAGCGTAGGACTAGCGGGAGATGCCGGGGAGCTGTTTTTT.

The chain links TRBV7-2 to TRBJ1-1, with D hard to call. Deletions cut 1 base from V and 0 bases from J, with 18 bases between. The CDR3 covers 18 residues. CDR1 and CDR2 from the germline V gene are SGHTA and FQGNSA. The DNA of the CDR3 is TGTGCCAGCAGCTTAGTCCTCGTGGCGTTGAAAATGAACACTGAAGCTTTCTTT. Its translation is CASSLVLVALKMNTEAFF.

DNA of the CDR3: TGTGCTAGTGGTTTGTACGGGGGCACAGATACGCAGTATTTT. Protein: CASGLYGGTDTQYF. The chain links TRBV12-5 to TRBJ2-3; D may be TRBD2 (5 bases). Germline assignment: CDR1 LGHNT and CDR2 FRNRAP. The CDR3 is 14 amino acids. The germline V and J ends were trimmed by 2 bases and 1 base, with 7 bases remaining between them.

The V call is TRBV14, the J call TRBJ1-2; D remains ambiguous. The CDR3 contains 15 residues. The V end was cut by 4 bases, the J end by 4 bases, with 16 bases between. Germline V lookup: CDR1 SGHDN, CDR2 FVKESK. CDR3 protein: CASSLRKGWSYGYTF. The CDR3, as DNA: TGTGCCAGCAGCCTCAGGAAGGGCTGGAGCTATGGCTACACCTTC.